Presented here are 15 T cell receptor beta chains from one specimen sequenced in a study of blood T cell repertoires in COVID-19. Only in-frame clones appear in the TCRdb table, and some are missing; sequencing was by immunoSEQ multiplex PCR. There are about 210,000 clones in the sample; about 87% occur only once, and 10% lies in the top ten. The specimen sequenced was PBMCs or T cells enriched from blood (not recorded which). The receptors originated from a man aged 18 to 30 with acute COVID-19.

The V call is TRBV11-2, the J call TRBJ2-7; D may be TRBD1 (6 bases). V dropped 0 bases and J dropped 2 bases, with 14 bases sitting between them. Germline CDR1 is SGHAT and CDR2 is FQNNGV. CDR3 length equals 16 residues. CDR3 sequence: CASSLDRRQATYEQYF. CDR3 bases: TGTGCCAGCAGCTTAGACCGACGACAGGCCACCTACGAGCAGTACTTC.

The chain combines TRBV30 with TRBJ1-2; possible D gene TRBD1, 5 bases. The CDR3 is 12 amino acids. V lost 5 bases and J lost 8, with 15 bases in between. CDR1 is GTSNPN, CDR2 SVGIG, per germline (reference sequence). CDR3 coding DNA: TGTGCCTGGGAAGCCGGGACTCCCGGCTACACCTTC. Its translation is CAWEAGTPGYTF.

The rearrangement links TRBV7-2 to TRBJ2-1, with 7 bases that match TRBD2. J gave up 1 base and V 3 bases, and 3 bases lay outside the gene matches. The length of the CDR3 is 15 residues. Looked up from germline, CDR1 is SGHTA and CDR2 is FQGNSA. Here the CDR3 reads CASSLRRESYNEQFF. The CDR3 region has the DNA TGTGCCAGCAGCTTGAGGCGGGAGTCCTACAATGAGCAGTTCTTC. Based on the CDR3 plus reference TRBV7-2 and TRBJ2-1, the full variable domain is GAGVSQSPSNKVTEKGKDVELRCDPISGHTALYWYRQSLGQGLEFLIYFQGNSAPDKSGLPSDRFSAERTGGSVSTLTIQRTQQEDSAVYLCASSLRRESYNEQFFGPGTRLTVL.

The chain couples TRBV10-3 to TRBJ1-2; D is unclear. The CDR3 consists of 13 residues. V lost 0 bases, J lost 7 bases, and 9 bases lay in between. Germline V gene sequence: CDR1 ENHRY, CDR2 SYGVKD. The CDR3: CAISESSGGGYTF. DNA of the CDR3: TGTGCCATCAGTGAGTCTTCGGGAGGTGGCTACACCTTC.

This chain connects TRBV4-2 to TRBJ2-2; D not resolved. The germline CDR1 and CDR2 sequences are LGHNA and YNFKEQ. CDR3 length: 17 amino acids. The V gene lost 0 bases and the J gene lost 7 bases, with 18 bases spanning the gap. CDR3 DNA sequence: TGTGCCAGCAGCCAAGAAAGAGCAACCGGGTCAGTCGGGGAGCTGTTTTTT. As protein: CASSQERATGSVGELFF.

V gene TRBV5-1 combines with J gene TRBJ2-5; possible D gene TRBD2, 8 bases. The germline V and J ends were trimmed by 4 bases and 4 bases, with 20 bases remaining between them. This CDR3 contains 16 residues. Germline CDR1 is SGHRS and CDR2 is YFSETQ. CDR3 nucleotides: TGCGCCAGCAGCCCAGGGGGGAGCGGGAGTCCAGAGACCCAGTACTTC. Its protein is CASSPGGSGSPETQYF.

The rearrangement joins TRBV28 to TRBJ2-3; 12 positions agree with TRBD2. CDR3 length: 19 amino acids. V was pared by 1 base and J by 3 bases, with 11 bases of the junction left unmatched. Per germline, CDR1 MDHEN and CDR2 SYDVKM. The CDR3 DNA follows: TGTGCCAGCAGTTTATTGGGCACTAGCGGGAGGCGCGGGACAGATACGCAGTATTTT. As protein: CASSLLGTSGRRGTDTQYF.

The genes are TRBV10-3 and TRBJ2-7; 9 bases are shared with TRBD1. V gave up 4 bases and J gave up 6 bases; unmatched junction bases: 4. This CDR3 has 13 residues. Germline CDR1 reads ENHRY; CDR2 reads SYGVKD. CDR3 in DNA: TGTGCCATCAGTGGGGGGACAGGGCTCGAGCAGTACTTC. Its translation is CAISGGTGLEQYF.

This clone was picked up a small number of times. The chain is built from TRBV27 and TRBJ1-1; D is perhaps TRBD1 (5 bases). Deletions cut 8 bases from V and 3 bases from J, with 16 bases between. CDR3 length: 14 amino acids. Germline loops: CDR1 MNHEY, CDR2 SMNVEV (reference sequence). CDR3 residues: CASHREGRYTEAFF. The CDR3 DNA sequence: TGTGCCAGCCACCGGGAGGGGCGATACACTGAAGCTTTCTTT.

The V gene is TRBV27, the J gene TRBJ2-1; 11 bases align to TRBD2. Germline V CDR1 and CDR2: MNHEY, SMNVEV (reference sequence). The V and J ends lost 6 bases and 4 bases, in that order; junction bases with no gene match: 11. The CDR3 sequence is 17 residues long. CDR3 nucleotides: TGTGCCAGCAGCAGGCCGCTAGCGGGAGGCCTATACAATGAGCAGTTCTTC. This encodes CASSRPLAGGLYNEQFF.

The genes are TRBV27 and TRBJ1-3; 9 bases fit TRBD1. The CDR3 has 16 amino acids. V lost 6 bases and J lost 1; bases outside the gene matches: 7. Germline loops: CDR1 MNHEY, CDR2 SMNVEV (reference sequence). CDR3 protein: CASSGQGLGSGNTIYF. The CDR3 nucleotides are TGTGCCAGCAGCGGACAGGGGTTAGGGTCTGGAAACACCATATATTTT.

Note on this clone: The same CDR3 can be traced to other DNA sequences in this sample. The chain combines TRBV28 with TRBJ2-7, with 7 bases lining up with TRBD1. CDR3 length equals 15 residues. With 4 bases clipped from V and 2 bases from J, the junction kept 8 bases outside the gene matches. Germline CDR1 MDHEN, CDR2 SYDVKM. This CDR3 is CASSSAGTEAYEQYF. CDR3 bases: TGTGCCAGCAGTTCAGCCGGGACAGAAGCCTACGAGCAGTACTTC.

The V gene is TRBV19, the J gene TRBJ1-1, with TRBD1 matching 7 bases. The CDR3 covers 14 residues. The germline V gene has CDR1 LNHDA and CDR2 SQIVND (reference sequence). The junction had 11 bases not matched to a gene; V was cut back by 10 bases and J by 3 bases. The CDR3, as DNA: TGTGCCACCGCCCCGACAGGGAAGGACACTGAAGCTTTCTTT. Translated: CATAPTGKDTEAFF.

The V call is TRBV19, the J call TRBJ1-2; TRBD1 is a possible D gene (6 bases). In germline, CDR1 is LNHDA, CDR2 SQIVND (reference sequence). The CDR3 totals 15 residues. V was cut by 4 bases and J by 2 bases, with 14 bases left in between. The CDR3 spells CASSTGAGANYGYTF. CDR3 bases: TGTGCCAGTAGTACTGGGGCAGGGGCCAACTATGGCTACACCTTC.

V gene TRBV14 combines with J gene TRBJ1-3, with 7 bases matching TRBD1. V was pared by 1 base and J by 4 bases, with 10 bases of the junction left unmatched. Germline loops: CDR1 SGHDN, CDR2 FVKESK. The CDR3 runs 17 residues. CDR3 DNA: TGTGCCAGCAGCCAAGTGCGAGGTTGGACAGGCGGAAACACCATATATTTT. Translated, it gives CASSQVRGWTGGNTIYF. The whole variable domain, remainder taken from reference TRBV14 and TRBJ1-3, is EAGVTQFPSHSVIEKGQTVTLRCDPISGHDNLYWYRRVMGKEIKFLLHFVKESKQDESGMPNNRFLAERTGGTYSTLKVQPAELEDSGVYFCASSQVRGWTGGNTIYFGEGSWLTVV.